The source of this T cell receptor (beta chain) is a study of identical twins. Findings and limits, study-wide: With beta out-of-frame sequences, excess sharing by twins was weaker.

The V end lost 5 bases, the J end lost 0 bases, and 8 bases lay between the germline ends. CDR3 length equals 14 residues. A universal primer site arose from template switching, and cDNA bore unique molecular identifiers. TCRdb reanalysed the 5' RACE reads using MiXCR and keeps one entry per CDR3 protein. The data show hundreds of thousands of distinct CDR3 sequences, with 8.6% seen just once and 0.98% held by the top ten. The table lists this clonotype with many counts. Its specificity is unknown. These data were likewise used in another study, on yellow fever vaccine responses in identical twins.

The receptor comes from a woman younger than 35 in good health. Sequencing was carried out using PBMCs. The rearrangement joins TRBV12-3 or TRBV12-4 to TRBJ1-3; D is unresolved. The CDR3 nucleotides are TGTGCCAGCAGTAAAAGACTCTCTGGAAACACCATATATTTT. It codes for CASSKRLSGNTIYF.